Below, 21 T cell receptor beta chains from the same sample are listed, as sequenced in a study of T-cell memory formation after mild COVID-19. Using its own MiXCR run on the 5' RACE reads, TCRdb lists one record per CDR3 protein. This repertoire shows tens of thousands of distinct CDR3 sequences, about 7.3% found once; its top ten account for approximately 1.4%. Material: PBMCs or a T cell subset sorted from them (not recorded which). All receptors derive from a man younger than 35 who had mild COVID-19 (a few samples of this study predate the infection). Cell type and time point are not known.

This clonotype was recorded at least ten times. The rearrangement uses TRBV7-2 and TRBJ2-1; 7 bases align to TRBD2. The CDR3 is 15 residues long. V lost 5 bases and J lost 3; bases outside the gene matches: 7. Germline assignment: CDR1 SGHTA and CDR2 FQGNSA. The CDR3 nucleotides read TGTGCCAGCAGCACGAGCGGGGCGGTCTACAATGAGCAGTTCTTC. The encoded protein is CASSTSGAVYNEQFF.

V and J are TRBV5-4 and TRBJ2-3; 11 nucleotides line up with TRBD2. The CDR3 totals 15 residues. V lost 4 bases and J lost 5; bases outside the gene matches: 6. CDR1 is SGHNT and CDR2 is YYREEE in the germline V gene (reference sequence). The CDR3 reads CASSLSGGAGDTQYF. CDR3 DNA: TGTGCCAGCAGCCTTAGCGGGGGGGCTGGAGATACGCAGTATTTT.

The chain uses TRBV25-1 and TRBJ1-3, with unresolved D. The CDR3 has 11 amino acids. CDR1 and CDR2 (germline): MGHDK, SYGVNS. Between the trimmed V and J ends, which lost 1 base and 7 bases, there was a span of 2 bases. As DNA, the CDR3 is TGTGCCAGCAGTGAATTGAACACCATATATTTT. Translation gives CASSELNTIYF.

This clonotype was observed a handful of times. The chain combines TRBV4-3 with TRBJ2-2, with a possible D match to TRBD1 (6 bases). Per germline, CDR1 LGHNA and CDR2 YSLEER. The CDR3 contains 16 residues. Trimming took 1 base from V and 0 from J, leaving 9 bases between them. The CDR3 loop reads CASSQGQAANTGELFF. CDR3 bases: TGCGCCAGCAGCCAAGGACAGGCCGCGAACACCGGGGAGCTGTTTTTT.

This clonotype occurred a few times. This CDR3 is CASSPVVTNTGELFF. The CDR3 nucleotides are TGTGCCAGCAGCCCCGTTGTCACGAACACCGGGGAGCTGTTTTTT. V gene TRBV6-2 or TRBV6-3 combines with J gene TRBJ2-2; D remains unclear. V gave up 6 bases and J gave up 0 bases, with 11 bases separating them. The CDR3 loop spans 15 amino acids. The germline V gene has CDR1 MNHEY and CDR2 SVGEGT.

CDR3 residues: CASSSGQENSPLHF. The CDR3 bases are TGCGCCAGCAGTTCGGGACAGGAGAATTCACCCCTCCACTTT. V gene TRBV5-1 combines with J gene TRBJ1-6; 8 bases align to TRBD1. J lost 7 bases, V lost 5 bases, and 5 bases had no gene match. From germline, CDR1 is SGHRS and CDR2 YFSETQ. This CDR3 contains 14 residues.

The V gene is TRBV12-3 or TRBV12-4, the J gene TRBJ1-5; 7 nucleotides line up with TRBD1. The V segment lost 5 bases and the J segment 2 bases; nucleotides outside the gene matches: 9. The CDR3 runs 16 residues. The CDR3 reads CASSRTGGLGNQPQHF. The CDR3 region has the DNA TGTGCCAGCAGTCGGACAGGCGGCTTGGGCAATCAGCCCCAGCATTTT.

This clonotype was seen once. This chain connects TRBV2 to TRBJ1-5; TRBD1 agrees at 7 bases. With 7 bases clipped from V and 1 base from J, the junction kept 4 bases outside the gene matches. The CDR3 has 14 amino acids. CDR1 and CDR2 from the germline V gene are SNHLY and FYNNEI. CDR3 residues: CASNGQASNQPQHF. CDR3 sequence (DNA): TGTGCCAGCAACGGACAGGCCAGCAATCAGCCCCAGCATTTT.

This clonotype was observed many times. The chain's CDR3 is CASSQDRGADTQYF. CDR3 nucleotides: TGCGCCAGCAGCCAGGACAGGGGCGCAGATACGCAGTATTTT. The V and J genes are TRBV5-1 and TRBJ2-3; 9 bases are a match to TRBD1. The germline V gene encodes CDR1 SGHRS and CDR2 YFSETQ. This CDR3 contains 14 residues. Trimming removed 4 bases from V and 4 bases from J; junction bases left unmatched: 4.

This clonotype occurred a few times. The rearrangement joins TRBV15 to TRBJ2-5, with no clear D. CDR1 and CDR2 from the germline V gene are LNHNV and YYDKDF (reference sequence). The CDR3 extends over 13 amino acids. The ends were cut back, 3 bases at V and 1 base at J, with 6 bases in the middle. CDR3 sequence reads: CATSRTIQETQYF. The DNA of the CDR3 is TGTGCCACCAGCAGGACAATCCAAGAGACCCAGTACTTC.

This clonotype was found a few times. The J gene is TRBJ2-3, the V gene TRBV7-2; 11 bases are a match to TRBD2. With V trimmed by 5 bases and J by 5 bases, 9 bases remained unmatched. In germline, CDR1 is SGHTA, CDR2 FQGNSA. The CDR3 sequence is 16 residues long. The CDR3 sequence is CASSPRLAGSGDTQYF. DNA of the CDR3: TGTGCCAGCAGCCCCCGACTAGCGGGGTCCGGAGATACGCAGTATTTT. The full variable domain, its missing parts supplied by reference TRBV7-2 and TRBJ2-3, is GAGVSQSPSNKVTEKGKDVELRCDPISGHTALYWYRQSLGQGLEFLIYFQGNSAPDKSGLPSDRFSAERTGGSVSTLTIQRTQQEDSAVYLCASSPRLAGSGDTQYFGPGTRLTVL.

The chain's CDR3 is CASSWGTDSYEQYF. The CDR3 region has the DNA TGCGCCAGCAGCTGGGGGACAGACTCCTACGAGCAGTACTTC. The chain employs TRBV5-1 and TRBJ2-7; the match to TRBD1 covers 7 bases. CDR1 and CDR2 (germline): SGHRS, YFSETQ. The length of the CDR3 is 14 residues. V was clipped by 3 bases and J by 0 bases; unmatched bases: 3.

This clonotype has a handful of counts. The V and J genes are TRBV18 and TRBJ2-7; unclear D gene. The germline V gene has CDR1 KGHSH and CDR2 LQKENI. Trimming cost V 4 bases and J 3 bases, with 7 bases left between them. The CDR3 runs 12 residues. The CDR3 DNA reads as TGTGCCAGCTCACAGGCTAACTACGAGCAGTACTTC. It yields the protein CASSQANYEQYF. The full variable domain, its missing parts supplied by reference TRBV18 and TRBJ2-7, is NAGVMQNPRHLVRRRGQEARLRCSPMKGHSHVYWYRQLPEEGLKFMVYLQKENIIDESGMPKERFSAEFPKEGPSILRIQQVVRGDSAAYFCASSQANYEQYFGPGTRLTVT.

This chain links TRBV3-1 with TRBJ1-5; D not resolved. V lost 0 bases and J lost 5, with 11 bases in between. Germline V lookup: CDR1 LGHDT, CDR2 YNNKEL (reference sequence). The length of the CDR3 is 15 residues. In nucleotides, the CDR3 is TGTGCCAGCAGCCAAGACAGGATGGACCATCAGCCCCAGCATTTT. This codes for CASSQDRMDHQPQHF. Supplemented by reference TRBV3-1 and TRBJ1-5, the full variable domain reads DTAVSQTPKYLVTQMGNDKSIKCEQNLGHDTMYWYKQDSKKFLKIMFSYNNKELIINETVPNRFSPKSPDKAHLNLHINSLELGDSAVYFCASSQDRMDHQPQHFGDGTRLSIL.

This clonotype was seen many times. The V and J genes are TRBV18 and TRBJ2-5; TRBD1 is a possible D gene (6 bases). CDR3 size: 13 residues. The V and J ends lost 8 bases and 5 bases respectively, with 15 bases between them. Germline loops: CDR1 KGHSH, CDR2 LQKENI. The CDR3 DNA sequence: TGTGCCAGCGCGGTACAGGGAAGGGAGACCCAGTACTTC. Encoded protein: CASAVQGRETQYF.

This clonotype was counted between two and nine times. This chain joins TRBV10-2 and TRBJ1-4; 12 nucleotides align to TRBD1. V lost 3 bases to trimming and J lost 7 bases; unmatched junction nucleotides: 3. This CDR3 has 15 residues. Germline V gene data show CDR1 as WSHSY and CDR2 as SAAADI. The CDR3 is CASSDGTGGGEKLFF. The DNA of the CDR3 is TGCGCCAGCAGTGATGGGACAGGGGGCGGTGAAAAACTGTTTTTT.

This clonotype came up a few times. CDR3 coding DNA: TGTGCCAGCAGCTTTAGCAGGGGACAGCCCCAGCATTTT. Its protein is CASSFSRGQPQHF. The gene calls are TRBV11-2 and TRBJ1-5; maybe TRBD1 (6 bases). The CDR3 covers 13 residues. CDR1 and CDR2 (germline): SGHAT, FQNNGV. Trimming cost V 3 bases and J 7 bases, with 10 bases left between them.

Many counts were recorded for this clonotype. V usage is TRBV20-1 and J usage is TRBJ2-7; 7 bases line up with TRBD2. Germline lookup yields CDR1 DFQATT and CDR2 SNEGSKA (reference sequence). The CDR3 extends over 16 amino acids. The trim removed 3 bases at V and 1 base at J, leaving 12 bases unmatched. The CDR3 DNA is TGCAGTGCTAGCGAGAAGAGAAGCGGGGTGTCCTACGAGCAGTACTTC. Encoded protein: CSASEKRSGVSYEQYF.

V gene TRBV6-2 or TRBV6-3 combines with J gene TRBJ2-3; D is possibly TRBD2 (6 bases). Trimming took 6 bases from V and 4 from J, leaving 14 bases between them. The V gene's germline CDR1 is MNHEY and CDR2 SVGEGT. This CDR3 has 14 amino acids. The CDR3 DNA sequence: TGTGCCAGCAGCCTACTGGCGGGGCCAGATACGCAGTATTTT. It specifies CASSLLAGPDTQYF.

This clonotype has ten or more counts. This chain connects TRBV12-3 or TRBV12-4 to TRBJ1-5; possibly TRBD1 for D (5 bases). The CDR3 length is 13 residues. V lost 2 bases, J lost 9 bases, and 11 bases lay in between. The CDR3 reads CASSLRDQGPQHF. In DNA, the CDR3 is TGTGCCAGCAGTTTACGGGACCAAGGGCCCCAGCATTTT.

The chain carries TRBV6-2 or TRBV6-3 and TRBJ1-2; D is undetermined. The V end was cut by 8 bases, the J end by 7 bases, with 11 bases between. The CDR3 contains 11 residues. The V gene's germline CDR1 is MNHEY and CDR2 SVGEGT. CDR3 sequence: CASVGVSGYTF. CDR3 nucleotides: TGTGCCAGCGTGGGAGTAAGTGGCTACACCTTC.